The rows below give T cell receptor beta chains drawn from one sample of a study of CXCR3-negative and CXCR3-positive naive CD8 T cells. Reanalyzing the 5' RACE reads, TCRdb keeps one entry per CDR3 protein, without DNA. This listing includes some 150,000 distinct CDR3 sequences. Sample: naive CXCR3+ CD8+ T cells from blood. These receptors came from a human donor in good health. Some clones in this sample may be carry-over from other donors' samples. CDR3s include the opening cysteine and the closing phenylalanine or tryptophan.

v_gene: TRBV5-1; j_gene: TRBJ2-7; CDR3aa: CASSLEPLGDSSYEQYF
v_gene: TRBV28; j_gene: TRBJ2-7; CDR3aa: CATKGQGASYEQYF
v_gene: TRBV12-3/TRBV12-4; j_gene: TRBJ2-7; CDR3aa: CASSPPMRPGEQYF
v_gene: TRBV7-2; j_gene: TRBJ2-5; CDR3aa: CASSLSLAGTQYF
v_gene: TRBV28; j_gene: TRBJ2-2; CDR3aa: CASSYPSVGELFF
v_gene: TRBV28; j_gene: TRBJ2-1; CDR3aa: CASRDLAKPYNEQFF
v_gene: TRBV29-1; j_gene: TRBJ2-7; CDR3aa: CSVETGQGGDYEQYF
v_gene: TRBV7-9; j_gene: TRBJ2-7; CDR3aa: CASGDTVQCEQYF
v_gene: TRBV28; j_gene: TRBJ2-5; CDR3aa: CASLGWTGEKTQYF
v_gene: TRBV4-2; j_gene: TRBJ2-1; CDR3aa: CASSPDASTPNEQFF
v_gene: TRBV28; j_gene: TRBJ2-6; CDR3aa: CASSSAAISGANVLTF
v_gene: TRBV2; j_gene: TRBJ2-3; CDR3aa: CASSDVGNPSTDTQYF
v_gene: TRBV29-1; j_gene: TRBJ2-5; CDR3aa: CSVNPGTEQETQYF
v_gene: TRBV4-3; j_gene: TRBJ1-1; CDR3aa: CASSQGTGKNTEAFF
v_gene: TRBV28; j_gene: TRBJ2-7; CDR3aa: CASSSLTVPSSYEQYF
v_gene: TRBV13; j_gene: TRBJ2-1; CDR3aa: CASSPRTSGTEQFF
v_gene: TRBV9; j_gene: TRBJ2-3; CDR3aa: CASSAGLAGATDTQYF
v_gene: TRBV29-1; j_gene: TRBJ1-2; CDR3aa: CSVSGYNRAGNYGYTF
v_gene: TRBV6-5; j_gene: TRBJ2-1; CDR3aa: CASSETGISYNEQFF
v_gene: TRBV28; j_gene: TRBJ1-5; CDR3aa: CASSPRGLGNQPQHF
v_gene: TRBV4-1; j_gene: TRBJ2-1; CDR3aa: CASSRSLAEKVYNEQFF
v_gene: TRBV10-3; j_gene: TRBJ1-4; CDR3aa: CAISDPSLEKLFF
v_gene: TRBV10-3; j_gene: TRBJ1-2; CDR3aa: CAISDTGQGTAVDGYTF
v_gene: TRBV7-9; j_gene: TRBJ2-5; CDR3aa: CASSPPGQGIGETQYF
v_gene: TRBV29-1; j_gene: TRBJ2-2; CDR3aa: CSVGQPNTGELFF
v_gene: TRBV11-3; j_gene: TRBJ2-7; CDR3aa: CASSSGVAGGPRYEQYF
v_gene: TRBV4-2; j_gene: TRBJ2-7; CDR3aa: CASSHALGEVDF